This entry features one TCR beta chain sequence. This entry belongs to a study of control samples from healthy donors and cancer patients. Using immunoSEQ multiplex PCR, the repertoire was profiled, and TCRdb retains in-frame clones only, with some absent. The sample consists of some 71,000 clones, 85% to 90% of them appearing once. Sequencing used PBMCs. The sequence derives from a man between 60 and 70 years old with lung cancer.

CDR3 in amino acids: CASSLLVNTEAFF. The DNA of the CDR3 is TGTGCCAGCAGCTTACTAGTTAACACTGAAGCTTTCTTT. The chain combines TRBV7-9 with TRBJ1-1, with unresolved D. The CDR3 contains 13 residues. V gave up 2 bases and J gave up 2 bases, with 6 bases separating them. The germline CDR1 and CDR2 sequences are SEHNR and FQNEAQ (reference sequence).